The rows below give T cell receptor beta chains drawn from one sample of a study of sequential checkpoint blockade in melanoma. Some clones are missing from TCRdb's copy, which holds only in-frame ones; the method was immunoSEQ multiplex PCR. Among 1,500 to 2,500 clones listed, around 20% were seen once. The sample was tumor tissue (inferred from file names), taken from a patient given nivolumab and ipilimumab in sequence. These receptors were taken from a human donor with melanoma. CDR3s include the opening cysteine and the closing phenylalanine or tryptophan. Each record gives: V gene, clone size, D gene, J gene, CDR3 DNA, CDR3 protein. The D gene is left open where the match is weak. Size tells how often a clone was seen (once, few, many) or the class of an expanded clone, and some rows leave it out.

V gene: TRBV11-3
clone size: medium-sized
D gene: TRBD1
J gene: TRBJ1-2
CDR3 DNA: TGTGCCAGCAGAGACAACAGGGGCAGAAACTATGGCTACACCTTC
CDR3 protein: CASRDNRGRNYGYTF

V gene: TRBV11-3
clone size: medium-sized
D gene: -
J gene: TRBJ2-1
CDR3 DNA: TGTGCCAGCAGTAGACAGATCAGCTCCTACAATGAGCAGTTCTTC
CDR3 protein: CASSRQISSYNEQFF

V gene: TRBV11-3
clone size: medium-sized
D gene: TRBD1
J gene: TRBJ1-4
CDR3 DNA: TGTGCCAGCAGCTCGGACAGGGGTCGAGGAAAACTGTTTTTT
CDR3 protein: CASSSDRGRGKLFF

V gene: TRBV29-1
clone size: -
D gene: -
J gene: TRBJ2-3
CDR3 DNA: TGCAGCGTTGATAGTCCTCAGGGCACAGATACGCAGTATTTT
CDR3 protein: CSVDSPQGTDTQYF

V gene: TRBV11-3
clone size: medium-sized
D gene: -
J gene: TRBJ1-4
CDR3 DNA: TGTGCCAGCAGCCGGGAATTTAGAACTAATGAAAAACTGTTTTTT
CDR3 protein: CASSREFRTNEKLFF

V gene: TRBV6-8
clone size: few
D gene: TRBD1
J gene: TRBJ1-5
CDR3 DNA: TGTGCCAGCAGTCCCGGACAGGGAAGTCAGCCCCAGCATTTT
CDR3 protein: CASSPGQGSQPQHF

V gene: TRBV15
clone size: few
D gene: -
J gene: TRBJ2-7
CDR3 DNA: TGTGCCACTAGTACCGGGACGGATGCCCCCTACGAGCAGTACTTC
CDR3 protein: CATSTGTDAPYEQYF

V gene: TRBV11-3
clone size: medium-sized
D gene: -
J gene: TRBJ1-5
CDR3 DNA: TGTGCCAGCAGCCTCAACGCCCCGGCGGCCGGGAGCAATCAGCCCCAGCATTTT
CDR3 protein: CASSLNAPAAGSNQPQHF

V gene: TRBV28
clone size: -
D gene: -
J gene: TRBJ1-4
CDR3 DNA: TGTGCCAGCACCAAGTTTATTAATGAAAAACTGTTTTTT
CDR3 protein: CASTKFINEKLFF

V gene: TRBV29-1
clone size: -
D gene: -
J gene: TRBJ1-5
CDR3 DNA: TGCAGCGTTACCGGGGACTCCCTTAATCAGCCCCAGCATTTT
CDR3 protein: CSVTGDSLNQPQHF

V gene: TRBV4-1
clone size: medium-sized
D gene: -
J gene: TRBJ2-7
CDR3 DNA: TGCGCCAGCAGCCTGGGACGGAGCTCCTACGAGCAGTACTTC
CDR3 protein: CASSLGRSSYEQYF

V gene: TRBV25-1
clone size: few
D gene: -
J gene: TRBJ1-6
CDR3 DNA: TGTGCCAGCAGTGACATACTAGGAGAGGTCCTCCACTTT
CDR3 protein: CASSDILGEVLHF

V gene: TRBV11-3
clone size: medium-sized
D gene: -
J gene: TRBJ2-7
CDR3 DNA: TGTGCCAGCAGCTCTGACCGGGGTAGGTACGAGCAGTACTTC
CDR3 protein: CASSSDRGRYEQYF

V gene: TRBV11-3
clone size: medium-sized
D gene: TRBD1
J gene: TRBJ1-1
CDR3 DNA: TGTGCCAGCAGCTTAGTTTTTGGGCCCATCAGGGGGGGAACTGAAGCTTTCTTT
CDR3 protein: CASSLVFGPIRGGTEAFF

V gene: TRBV6-8
clone size: -
D gene: TRBD1
J gene: TRBJ2-7
CDR3 DNA: TGTGCCAGCAGTCCTGCAGGCCGGGACAGGGCCCCCCCCCAGTACTTC
CDR3 protein: CASSPAGRDRAPPQYF

V gene: TRBV11-3
clone size: medium-sized
D gene: -
J gene: TRBJ2-7
CDR3 DNA: TGTGCCAGCAGCTTAGGCAGGGTTGGCTACGAGCAGTACTTC
CDR3 protein: CASSLGRVGYEQYF

V gene: TRBV6-8
clone size: few
D gene: -
J gene: TRBJ1-1
CDR3 DNA: TGTGCCAGCAGTGCAGAAAGATACACTGAAGCTTTCTTT
CDR3 protein: CASSAERYTEAFF

V gene: TRBV6-8
clone size: few
D gene: -
J gene: TRBJ2-3
CDR3 DNA: TGTGCCAGCAGTGACTCTTCCGCAGGGGGGACGCAGTATTTT
CDR3 protein: CASSDSSAGGTQYF

V gene: TRBV6-8
clone size: -
D gene: -
J gene: TRBJ1-1
CDR3 DNA: TGTGCCAGCAGCCTGGGACGTCGGGCGGAAGCTTTCTTT
CDR3 protein: CASSLGRRAEAFF

V gene: TRBV9
clone size: -
D gene: -
J gene: TRBJ2-7
CDR3 DNA: TGTGCCAGCAGCGCGGCCCCGGGGGAGACCTACGAGCAGTACTTC
CDR3 protein: CASSAAPGETYEQYF

V gene: TRBV11-3
clone size: medium-sized
D gene: -
J gene: TRBJ1-1
CDR3 DNA: TGTGCCAGCAGCTGGTTCGGGCCGAACACTGAAGCTTTCTTT
CDR3 protein: CASSWFGPNTEAFF

V gene: TRBV18
clone size: -
D gene: TRBD1
J gene: TRBJ2-7
CDR3 DNA: TGTGCCAGCTCACCCGTAGACAGGGGCTACGAGCAGTACTTC
CDR3 protein: CASSPVDRGYEQYF

V gene: TRBV6-8
clone size: -
D gene: -
J gene: TRBJ1-1
CDR3 DNA: TGTGCCAGCAGTCGCGGGCGAGGGGTCGGAACTGAAGCTTTCTTT
CDR3 protein: CASSRGRGVGTEAFF

V gene: TRBV5-1
clone size: -
D gene: -
J gene: TRBJ1-1
CDR3 DNA: TGCGCCAGCAGCTTGGCAGTTACCGGAGGTGAAGCTTTCTTT
CDR3 protein: CASSLAVTGGEAFF

V gene: TRBV6-8
clone size: few
D gene: TRBD1
J gene: TRBJ2-7
CDR3 DNA: TGTGCCAGCGGGGCAGGGGGCGGTTTTCCCTACGAGCAGTACTTC
CDR3 protein: CASGAGGGFPYEQYF

V gene: TRBV9
clone size: medium-sized
D gene: -
J gene: TRBJ2-2
CDR3 DNA: TGTGCCAGCAGCGTCGAGGGGGTAGGTCGGACCGGGGAGCTGTTTTTT
CDR3 protein: CASSVEGVGRTGELFF

V gene: TRBV5-1
clone size: -
D gene: -
J gene: TRBJ2-3
CDR3 DNA: TGCGCCAGCAGCCCTGAGGGACAAAACACAGATACGCAGTATTTT
CDR3 protein: CASSPEGQNTDTQYF

V gene: TRBV11-3
clone size: medium-sized
D gene: TRBD1
J gene: TRBJ2-4
CDR3 DNA: TGTGCCAGCAGCTTACGACAGGGGGTCAAAAACATTCAGTACTTC
CDR3 protein: CASSLRQGVKNIQYF

V gene: TRBV6-8
clone size: few
D gene: TRBD2
J gene: TRBJ2-3
CDR3 DNA: TGTGCCATCAGTGCGGCGGGGGGACACACAGATACGCAGTATTTT
CDR3 protein: CAISAAGGHTDTQYF

V gene: TRBV11-3
clone size: medium-sized
D gene: TRBD2
J gene: TRBJ2-5
CDR3 DNA: TGTGCCAGCAGCCAGACGGGACTAGCAAAAGAGACCCAGTACTTC
CDR3 protein: CASSQTGLAKETQYF

V gene: TRBV14
clone size: few
D gene: -
J gene: TRBJ1-1
CDR3 DNA: TGTGCCAGCAGGGGACTGGCTGAAGCTTTCTTT
CDR3 protein: CASRGLAEAFF

V gene: TRBV11-3
clone size: medium-sized
D gene: -
J gene: TRBJ2-6
CDR3 DNA: TGTGCCAGCAGCCTGGGGAACTCTGGGGCCAACGTCCTGACTTTC
CDR3 protein: CASSLGNSGANVLTF

V gene: TRBV12-5
clone size: few
D gene: -
J gene: TRBJ2-1
CDR3 DNA: TGTGCTAGTGGTTTTTTTACCGGGGGCACGGATGAGCAGTTCTTC
CDR3 protein: CASGFFTGGTDEQFF

V gene: TRBV9
clone size: medium-sized
D gene: -
J gene: TRBJ2-5
CDR3 DNA: TGTGCCAGCAGCGTAGGTAGGGTGGGGCAAGAGACCCAGTACTTC
CDR3 protein: CASSVGRVGQETQYF

V gene: TRBV11-3
clone size: -
D gene: -
J gene: TRBJ2-7
CDR3 DNA: TGTGCCAGCAGCCCCATCCTACAGGTCTACGAGCAGTACTTC
CDR3 protein: CASSPILQVYEQYF

V gene: TRBV5-1
clone size: -
D gene: -
J gene: TRBJ1-4
CDR3 DNA: TGCGCCAGCAGCTTGCAGGAGGGTAAAGGAAAACTGTTTTTT
CDR3 protein: CASSLQEGKGKLFF

V gene: TRBV11-3
clone size: few
D gene: -
J gene: TRBJ2-1
CDR3 DNA: TGTGCCAGCAGCTTAGGAGGGGGGGCCCTGATTTACAATGAGCAGTTCTTC
CDR3 protein: CASSLGGGALIYNEQFF

V gene: TRBV6-8
clone size: large
D gene: TRBD1
J gene: TRBJ1-2
CDR3 DNA: TGTGCCAGCAGGCCAGGGGGCTTGGGCTATGGCTACACCTTC
CDR3 protein: CASRPGGLGYGYTF